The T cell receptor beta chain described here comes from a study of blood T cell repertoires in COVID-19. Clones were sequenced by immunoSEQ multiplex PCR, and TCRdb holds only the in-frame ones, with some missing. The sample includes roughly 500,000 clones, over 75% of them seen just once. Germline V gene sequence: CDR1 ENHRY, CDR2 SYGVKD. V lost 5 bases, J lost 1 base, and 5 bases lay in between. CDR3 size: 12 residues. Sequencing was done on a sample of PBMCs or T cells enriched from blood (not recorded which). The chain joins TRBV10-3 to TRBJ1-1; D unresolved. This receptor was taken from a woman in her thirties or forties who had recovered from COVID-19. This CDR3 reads CAISPGNTEAFF. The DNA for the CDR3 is TGTGCCATCAGTCCCGGGAACACTGAAGCTTTCTTT.